Listed below are T cell receptor beta chains from one sample, sequenced in a study of T-cell reconstitution after alpha-beta-depleted transplantation in children. MiXCR was run by TCRdb on the PCR reads, yielding one entry per CDR3 protein. The sample yields approximately 150,000 distinct CDR3 sequences, roughly 9% seen once. The sample was PBMCs, mostly from graft donor cells, taken 180 days after TCRalphabeta/CD19-depleted stem cell transplant. Source of these receptors: a female patient under 10 years old who had a stem cell transplant for congenital amegakaryocytic thrombocytopenia, so the T cells may come from the graft donor. The CDR3 runs from the conserved cysteine through the conserved F or W. The order of the fields is D gene, J gene, V gene, clone size, CDR3 protein, CDR3 DNA. The D gene is left open where the match is weak. Where a row states a size, it is once, few, many or the class of an expanded clone; other rows omit it.

d_call: NA; j_call: TRBJ2-1; v_call: TRBV19; clone_size: few; cdr3_aa: CASSIGYQPGEQFF; cdr3_nt: TGTGCCAGTAGTATTGGGTACCAGCCGGGTGAGCAGTTCTTC
d_call: NA; j_call: TRBJ1-2; v_call: TRBV5-4; clone_size: many; cdr3_aa: CASSLGAPRGNYGYTF; cdr3_nt: TGTGCCAGCAGCTTGGGGGCCCCCCGAGGCAACTATGGCTACACCTTC
d_call: NA; j_call: TRBJ1-1; v_call: TRBV5-3; clone_size: NA; cdr3_aa: CARSPRRADTEAFF; cdr3_nt: TGTGCCAGAAGCCCTCGTAGGGCTGACACTGAAGCTTTCTTT
d_call: NA; j_call: TRBJ1-1; v_call: TRBV12-3/TRBV12-4; clone_size: many; cdr3_aa: CASSPTGRNTEAFF; cdr3_nt: TGTGCCAGCAGCCCCACCGGGAGGAACACTGAAGCTTTCTTT
d_call: NA; j_call: TRBJ2-3; v_call: TRBV28; clone_size: few; cdr3_aa: CATTTDTQYF; cdr3_nt: TGTGCCACTACCACAGATACGCAGTATTTT
d_call: NA; j_call: TRBJ2-7; v_call: TRBV5-1; clone_size: many; cdr3_aa: CASSLSVSQGGYEQYF; cdr3_nt: TGCGCCAGCAGCTTATCGGTGAGTCAGGGTGGATACGAGCAGTACTTC
d_call: TRBD1; j_call: TRBJ1-2; v_call: TRBV24-1; clone_size: many; cdr3_aa: CATSGSGTVYGYTF; cdr3_nt: TGTGCCACCAGTGGTTCCGGGACAGTCTATGGCTACACCTTC
d_call: NA; j_call: TRBJ2-7; v_call: TRBV7-3; clone_size: few; cdr3_aa: CASSLKFGYEQYF; cdr3_nt: TGTGCCAGCAGCTTAAAATTTGGGTACGAGCAGTACTTC
d_call: TRBD2; j_call: TRBJ2-1; v_call: TRBV6-7; clone_size: NA; cdr3_aa: CAASYDSGLAGEVSRHNEQFF; cdr3_nt: TGTGCGGCCAGTTATGACTCGGGACTAGCGGGAGAAGTATCCAGGCACAATGAGCAGTTCTTC
d_call: NA; j_call: TRBJ2-3; v_call: TRBV12-3/TRBV12-4; clone_size: many; cdr3_aa: CASSFGVLYTDTQYF; cdr3_nt: TGTGCCAGCAGTTTTGGAGTCCTTTACACAGATACGCAGTATTTT
d_call: TRBD2; j_call: TRBJ2-2; v_call: TRBV7-2; clone_size: many; cdr3_aa: CASSPRGLAGVATGELFF; cdr3_nt: TGTGCCAGCAGCCCCCGGGGACTAGCGGGAGTGGCCACCGGGGAGCTGTTTTTT
d_call: NA; j_call: TRBJ1-1; v_call: TRBV5-1; clone_size: NA; cdr3_aa: CASSQLLANTEAFF; cdr3_nt: TGCGCCAGCAGCCAACTTCTGGCGAACACTGAAGCTTTCTTT
d_call: NA; j_call: TRBJ2-1; v_call: TRBV6-8; clone_size: many; cdr3_aa: CASSYSRRGNEQFF; cdr3_nt: TGTGCCAGCAGTTACTCCCGCCGGGGAAATGAGCAGTTCTTC
d_call: NA; j_call: TRBJ2-7; v_call: TRBV11-1; clone_size: few; cdr3_aa: CASSLEGPTVTGSSYEQYF; cdr3_nt: TGTGCCAGCAGCTTAGAGGGGCCGACAGTCACGGGCAGCTCCTACGAGCAGTACTTC
d_call: TRBD1; j_call: TRBJ1-1; v_call: TRBV20-1; clone_size: many; cdr3_aa: CSAPSRDRGRTEAFF; cdr3_nt: TGCAGTGCTCCGTCCCGGGACAGGGGGCGGACTGAAGCTTTCTTT
d_call: NA; j_call: TRBJ2-7; v_call: TRBV20-1; clone_size: many; cdr3_aa: CSAARSSAYEQYF; cdr3_nt: TGCAGTGCCGCTAGGAGCTCCGCCTACGAGCAGTACTTC
d_call: NA; j_call: TRBJ2-2; v_call: TRBV29-1; clone_size: many; cdr3_aa: CSVMNTGELFF; cdr3_nt: TGCAGCGTTATGAACACCGGGGAGCTGTTTTTT
d_call: TRBD2; j_call: TRBJ2-1; v_call: TRBV5-4; clone_size: many; cdr3_aa: CASRIAGSSYNEQFF; cdr3_nt: TGTGCCAGCAGAATAGCGGGAAGCTCCTACAATGAGCAGTTCTTC
d_call: NA; j_call: TRBJ1-6; v_call: TRBV18; clone_size: many; cdr3_aa: CASSPRTDSPLHF; cdr3_nt: TGTGCCAGCTCACCACGAACGGATTCACCCCTCCACTTT
d_call: NA; j_call: TRBJ2-7; v_call: TRBV30; clone_size: many; cdr3_aa: CAWRRGGHEQYF; cdr3_nt: TGTGCCTGGAGAAGGGGAGGTCACGAGCAGTACTTC
d_call: TRBD1; j_call: TRBJ2-7; v_call: TRBV5-1; clone_size: few; cdr3_aa: CASSTPGQGRYEQYF; cdr3_nt: TGCGCCAGCAGCACGCCGGGACAGGGAAGATACGAGCAGTACTTC
d_call: NA; j_call: TRBJ1-6; v_call: TRBV29-1; clone_size: many; cdr3_aa: CSVVTGPGSPLHF; cdr3_nt: TGCAGCGTTGTTACTGGGCCGGGTTCACCCCTCCACTTT
d_call: NA; j_call: TRBJ2-6; v_call: TRBV3-1; clone_size: NA; cdr3_aa: CASSPSLNVLTF; cdr3_nt: TGTGCCAGCAGCCCGTCGCTCAACGTCCTGACTTTC
d_call: NA; j_call: TRBJ1-6; v_call: TRBV20-1; clone_size: many; cdr3_aa: CSAETLTHNSPLHF; cdr3_nt: TGCAGTGCTGAGACATTGACCCATAATTCACCCCTCCACTTT
d_call: NA; j_call: TRBJ2-3; v_call: TRBV28; clone_size: many; cdr3_aa: CASSLWGGVSSDTQYF; cdr3_nt: TGTGCCAGCAGTTTATGGGGAGGCGTCAGTTCAGATACGCAGTATTTT
d_call: TRBD2; j_call: TRBJ2-3; v_call: TRBV5-1; clone_size: many; cdr3_aa: CASSPLASGSTDTQYF; cdr3_nt: TGCGCCAGCAGCCCCCTGGCTAGCGGGAGTACAGATACGCAGTATTTT
d_call: TRBD2; j_call: TRBJ2-1; v_call: TRBV11-2; clone_size: NA; cdr3_aa: CASSFSGTSGNEQFF; cdr3_nt: TGTGCCAGCAGCTTCTCCGGGACTAGCGGTAATGAGCAGTTCTTC
d_call: NA; j_call: TRBJ2-2; v_call: TRBV24-1; clone_size: many; cdr3_aa: CATSDFSSNTGELFF; cdr3_nt: TGTGCCACCAGTGATTTTAGCTCGAACACCGGGGAGCTGTTTTTT
d_call: TRBD1; j_call: TRBJ1-5; v_call: TRBV20-1; clone_size: many; cdr3_aa: CSAGTGQPQHF; cdr3_nt: TGCAGTGCAGGGACAGGGCAGCCCCAGCATTTT
d_call: NA; j_call: TRBJ1-1; v_call: TRBV30; clone_size: few; cdr3_aa: CAWSAVTEAFF; cdr3_nt: TGTGCCTGGAGCGCAGTCACTGAAGCTTTCTTT
d_call: NA; j_call: TRBJ1-1; v_call: TRBV6-1; clone_size: NA; cdr3_aa: CATKIGGTNTEAFF; cdr3_nt: TGTGCCACCAAAATAGGTGGTACGAACACTGAAGCTTTCTTT
d_call: TRBD2; j_call: TRBJ2-1; v_call: TRBV19; clone_size: few; cdr3_aa: CASSIGEFLAGPRNEQFF; cdr3_nt: TGTGCCAGTAGTATAGGGGAATTCTTAGCGGGGCCCCGCAATGAGCAGTTCTTC
d_call: NA; j_call: TRBJ2-7; v_call: TRBV20-1; clone_size: NA; cdr3_aa: CSARAGISSYEQYF; cdr3_nt: TGCAGTGCTAGAGCAGGCATCAGCTCCTACGAGCAGTACTTC
d_call: NA; j_call: TRBJ2-1; v_call: TRBV9; clone_size: NA; cdr3_aa: CASSGERNEQFF; cdr3_nt: TGTGCCAGCAGCGGAGAGAGGAATGAGCAGTTCTTC
d_call: TRBD1; j_call: TRBJ1-1; v_call: TRBV5-5; clone_size: many; cdr3_aa: CASSFGTGGDLTEAFF; cdr3_nt: TGTGCCAGCAGCTTTGGGACAGGGGGCGATTTGACTGAAGCTTTCTTT
d_call: NA; j_call: TRBJ1-1; v_call: TRBV29-1; clone_size: many; cdr3_aa: CSGGDPNTEAFF; cdr3_nt: TGCAGCGGGGGGGACCCTAACACTGAAGCTTTCTTT
d_call: TRBD2; j_call: TRBJ2-5; v_call: TRBV15; clone_size: many; cdr3_aa: CATSRVPPGLAGKETQYF; cdr3_nt: TGTGCCACCAGCAGAGTACCCCCGGGACTAGCGGGAAAAGAGACCCAGTACTTC